This T cell receptor (beta chain) is drawn from a study of OX40 agonist ivuxolimab in advanced cancers. The sample holds a few counts of this clone. Repertoires were generated with immunoSEQ multiplex PCR, while TCRdb's copy carries only in-frame clones and drops some. This sample has approximately 94,000 clones; 84% occur once, and the top ten carry 1% to 1.3%. The TCR sequence derives from an adult with an advanced solid tumor such as melanoma, head and neck, liver or kidney cancer. The sample in question was CD4+ or CD8+ T cells sorted from blood, obtained in a trial of the OX40 agonist ivuxolimab.

The CDR3 loop reads CASNRPSSYNEQFF. The CDR3 bases are TGTGCCAGCAACCGGCCTAGCTCCTACAATGAGCAGTTCTTC. The rearrangement links TRBV7-2 to TRBJ2-1; no clear D gene. This CDR3 is built from 14 residues. Germline values: CDR1 SGHTA, CDR2 FQGNSA. The germline V and J ends were trimmed by 7 bases and 0 bases, with 10 bases remaining between them.